The entry below gives a single T cell receptor (beta chain) sequence along with its context. An end of the junction does not agree with germline; a read error may underlie this. This specimen belongs to a study of blood T cell repertoires in COVID-19. As for the study in general: Material from acute and convalescent COVID-19 was sourced from the United States, Italy and Spain. PBMCs, B-cell-depleted T cells, or T cells were the source of the cDNA or gDNA that made up the material.

Germline CDR1 reads MNHEY; CDR2 reads SVGAGI. The CDR3 extends over 13 amino acids. In the authors' methods: Nucleated cell counts were estimated from reference gene primer amplification. Here immunoSEQ multiplex PCR was the method, and the copy in TCRdb shows in-frame clones only, minus some. V and J calls and clone size follow that table, whereas D and trimming were derived from the DNA. This sample has around 92,000 clones; more than 70% occur once, and the top ten carry approximately 12%. The receptor comes from a woman aged 55-69 years in a cohort sampled during active or convalescent COVID-19. The chain combines TRBV6-5 with TRBJ1-1, with TRBD1 identical over 7 bases. Specimen: peripheral blood. The CDR3 sequence is CASSYSLGQPTAF. The DNA of the CDR3 is TGTGCCAGCAGTTACTCTTTGGGACAGCCCACTGCCTTT.